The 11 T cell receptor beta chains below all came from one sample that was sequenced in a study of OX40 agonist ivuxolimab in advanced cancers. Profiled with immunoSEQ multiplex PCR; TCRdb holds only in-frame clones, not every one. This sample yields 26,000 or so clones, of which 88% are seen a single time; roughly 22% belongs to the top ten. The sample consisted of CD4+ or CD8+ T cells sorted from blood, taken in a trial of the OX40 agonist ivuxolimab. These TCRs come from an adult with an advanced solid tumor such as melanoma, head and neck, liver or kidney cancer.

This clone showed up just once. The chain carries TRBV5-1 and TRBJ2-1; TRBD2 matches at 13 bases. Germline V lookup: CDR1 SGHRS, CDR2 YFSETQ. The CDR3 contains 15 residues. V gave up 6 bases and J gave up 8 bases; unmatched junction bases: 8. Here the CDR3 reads CASNRGTSGTDEQFF. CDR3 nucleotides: TGCGCCAGCAACCGCGGGACTAGCGGGACGGATGAGCAGTTCTTC.

Here the CDR3 DNA reads TGTGCCAGTAGTATTTTCGTGGCAGGGCGAAGCTCTGGAAACACCATATATTTT. Its protein is CASSIFVAGRSSGNTIYF. The V call is TRBV19, the J call TRBJ1-3; tentatively, D is TRBD1 (5 bases). The CDR3 totals 18 residues. V lost 3 bases and J 0 bases, leaving 18 bases between the germline ends. Germline CDR1 and CDR2: LNHDA and SQIVND (reference sequence).

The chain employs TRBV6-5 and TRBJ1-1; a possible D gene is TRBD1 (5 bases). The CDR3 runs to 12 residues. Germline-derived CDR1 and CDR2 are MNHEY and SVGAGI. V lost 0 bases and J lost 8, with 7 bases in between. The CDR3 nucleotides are TGTGCCAGCAGTTACTCGGGGGACGAAGCTTTCTTT. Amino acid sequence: CASSYSGDEAFF.

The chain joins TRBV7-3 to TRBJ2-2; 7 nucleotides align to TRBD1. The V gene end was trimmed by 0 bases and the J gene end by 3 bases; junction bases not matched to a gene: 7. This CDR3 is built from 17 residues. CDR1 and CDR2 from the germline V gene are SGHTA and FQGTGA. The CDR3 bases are TGTGCCAGCAGCTTAACACCGGACAGGATGGACACCGGGGAGCTGTTTTTT. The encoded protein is CASSLTPDRMDTGELFF.

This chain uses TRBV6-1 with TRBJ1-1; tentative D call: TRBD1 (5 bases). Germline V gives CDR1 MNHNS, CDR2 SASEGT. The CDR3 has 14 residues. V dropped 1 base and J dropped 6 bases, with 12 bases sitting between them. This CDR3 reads CASSEGWGVAEAFF. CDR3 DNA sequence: TGTGCCAGCAGTGAAGGGTGGGGGGTCGCTGAAGCTTTCTTT.

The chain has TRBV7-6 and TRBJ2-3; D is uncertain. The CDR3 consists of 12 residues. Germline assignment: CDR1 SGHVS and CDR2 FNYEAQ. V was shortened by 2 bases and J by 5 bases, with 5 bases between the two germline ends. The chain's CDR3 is CASSLLEDTQYF. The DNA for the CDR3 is TGTGCCAGCAGCTTATTGGAAGATACGCAGTATTTT. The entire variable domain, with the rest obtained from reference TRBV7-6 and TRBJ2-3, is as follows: GAGVSQSPRYKVTKRGQDVALRCDPISGHVSLYWYRQALGQGPEFLTYFNYEAQQDKSGLPNDRFSAERPEGSISTLTIQRTEQRDSAMYRCASSLLEDTQYFGPGTRLTVL.

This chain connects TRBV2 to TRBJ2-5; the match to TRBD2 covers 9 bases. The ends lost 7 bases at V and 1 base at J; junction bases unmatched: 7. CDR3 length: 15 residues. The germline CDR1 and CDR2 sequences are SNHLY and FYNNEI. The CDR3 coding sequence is TGTGCCAGCAATAGACTAGCGGCCAGCCAAGAGACCCAGTACTTC. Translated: CASNRLAASQETQYF.

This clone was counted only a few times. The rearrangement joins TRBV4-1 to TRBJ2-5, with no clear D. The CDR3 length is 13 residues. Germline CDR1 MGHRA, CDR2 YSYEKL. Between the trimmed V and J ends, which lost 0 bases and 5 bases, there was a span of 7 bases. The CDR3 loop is CASSQERRETQYF. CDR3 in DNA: TGCGCCAGCAGCCAAGAGCGGCGGGAGACCCAGTACTTC.

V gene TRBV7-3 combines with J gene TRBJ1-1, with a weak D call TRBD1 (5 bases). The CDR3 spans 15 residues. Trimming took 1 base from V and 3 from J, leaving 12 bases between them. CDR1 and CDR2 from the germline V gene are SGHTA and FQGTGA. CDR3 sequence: CASSLRGAQDTEAFF. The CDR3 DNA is TGTGCCAGCAGCTTAAGAGGGGCTCAAGACACTGAAGCTTTCTTT.

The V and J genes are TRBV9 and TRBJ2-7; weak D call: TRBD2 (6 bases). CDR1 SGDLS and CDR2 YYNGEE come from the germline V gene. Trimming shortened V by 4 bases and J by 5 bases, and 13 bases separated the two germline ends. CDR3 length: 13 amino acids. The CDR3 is CASSLEGANEQYF. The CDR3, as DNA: TGTGCCAGCAGCTTGGAGGGAGCGAACGAGCAGTACTTC.

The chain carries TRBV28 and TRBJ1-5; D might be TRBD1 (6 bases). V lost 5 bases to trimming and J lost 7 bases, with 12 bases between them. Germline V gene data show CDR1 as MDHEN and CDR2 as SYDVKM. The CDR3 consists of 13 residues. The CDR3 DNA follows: TGTGCCAGCAGTCCCCCGGGGGGCCAGCCCCAGCATTTT. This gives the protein CASSPPGGQPQHF.